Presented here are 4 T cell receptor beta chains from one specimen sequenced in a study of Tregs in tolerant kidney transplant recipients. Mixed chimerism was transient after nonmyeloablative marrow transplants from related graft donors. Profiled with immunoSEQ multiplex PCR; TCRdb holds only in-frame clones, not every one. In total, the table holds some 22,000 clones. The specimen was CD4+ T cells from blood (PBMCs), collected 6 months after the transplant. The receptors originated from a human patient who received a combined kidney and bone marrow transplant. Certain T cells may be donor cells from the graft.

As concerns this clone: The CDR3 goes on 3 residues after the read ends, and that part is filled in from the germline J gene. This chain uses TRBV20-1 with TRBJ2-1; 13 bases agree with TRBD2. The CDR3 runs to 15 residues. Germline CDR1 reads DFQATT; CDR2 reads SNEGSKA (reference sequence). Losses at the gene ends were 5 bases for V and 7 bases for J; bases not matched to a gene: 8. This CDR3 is CSARPTSGGENEQFF. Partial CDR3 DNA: TGCAGTGCTCGACCTACTAGCGGGGGGGAGAATGAG.

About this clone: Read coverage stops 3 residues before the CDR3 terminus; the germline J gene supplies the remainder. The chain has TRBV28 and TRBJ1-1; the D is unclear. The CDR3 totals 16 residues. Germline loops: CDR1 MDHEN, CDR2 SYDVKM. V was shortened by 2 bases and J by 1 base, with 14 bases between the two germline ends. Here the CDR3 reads CASSLLPGVGNTEAFF. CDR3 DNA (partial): TGTGCCAGCAGTTTACTGCCCGGGGTGGGGAACACTGAA.

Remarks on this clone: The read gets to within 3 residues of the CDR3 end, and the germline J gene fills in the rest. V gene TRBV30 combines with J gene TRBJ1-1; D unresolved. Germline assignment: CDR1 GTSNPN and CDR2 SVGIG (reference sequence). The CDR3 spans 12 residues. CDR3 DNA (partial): TGTGCCTGGGGTAGATCGAGTAAGGAA. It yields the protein CAWGRSSKE. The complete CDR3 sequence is CAWGRSSKEAFF.

Partial CDR3 DNA: TGTGCCAGCAGTAAAAGGACAGGGGGATCCTACGAG. The encoded protein is CASSKRTGGSYE. The whole CDR3 sequence is CASSKRTGGSYEQYF. This chain uses TRBV2 with TRBJ2-7, with TRBD1 matching over 10 bases. The DNA ends 3 residues before the CDR3 does, and the rest of the CDR3 is filled in from the germline J gene. Germline V CDR1 and CDR2: SNHLY, FYNNEI. The CDR3 totals 15 residues. After removal of 5 bases from V and 1 base from J, the junction contained 5 bases not matched to a gene.